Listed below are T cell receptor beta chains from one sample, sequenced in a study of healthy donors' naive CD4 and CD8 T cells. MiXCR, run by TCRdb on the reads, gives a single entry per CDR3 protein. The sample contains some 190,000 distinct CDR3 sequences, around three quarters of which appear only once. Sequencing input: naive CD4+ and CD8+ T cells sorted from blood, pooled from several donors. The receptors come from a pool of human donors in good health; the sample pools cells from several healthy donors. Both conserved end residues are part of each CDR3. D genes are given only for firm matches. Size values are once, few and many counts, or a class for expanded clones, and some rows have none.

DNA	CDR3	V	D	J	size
TGTGCCAGCAGCCCTGGACAGGGGTTAAACTATGGCTACACCTTC	CASSPGQGLNYGYTF	TRBV12-3/TRBV12-4	TRBD1	TRBJ1-2	.
TGTGCCAGTAGTCGGGGCATGAACACTGAAGCTTTCTTT	CASSRGMNTEAFF	TRBV19	.	TRBJ1-1	.
TGTGCCATCAGTGAGCACGACCTATACGAGCAGTACTTC	CAISEHDLYEQYF	TRBV10-3	.	TRBJ2-7	.
TGTGCCAGCACCAAGGGGGTGCTGGAGACCCAGTACTTT	CASTKGVLETQYF	TRBV6-1	.	TRBJ2-5	.
TGTGCCAGCAGCTACTCCCGAGACACAGAAGACACTGAAGCTTTCTTT	CASSYSRDTEDTEAFF	TRBV6-5	.	TRBJ1-1	.
TGTGCCAGCAGTTTAGGGCGTTTGGGCTACGAGCAGTACTTC	CASSLGRLGYEQYF	TRBV27	.	TRBJ2-7	once
TGTGCCAGCAGCTTGGAACAGTCCTATGGCTACACCTTC	CASSLEQSYGYTF	TRBV5-6	.	TRBJ1-2	.
TGTGCCAGCAGCTTGTCGGTTGAGCAGTACTTC	CASSLSVEQYF	TRBV5-5	.	TRBJ2-7	few
TGTGCCAGCACCCCGACTAGCGGGGGCACAGATACGCAGTATTTT	CASTPTSGGTDTQYF	TRBV6-5	TRBD2	TRBJ2-3	.
TGTGCCACCAGCATGGTCCACAATGAGCAGTTCTTC	CATSMVHNEQFF	TRBV27	.	TRBJ2-1	.